Each of the 2 T cell receptor beta chains below was sequenced from the same sample in a study of immune evolution from preneoplasia to lung adenocarcinoma. Assay: immunoSEQ multiplex PCR; the TCRdb copy retains only in-frame clones and omits some. Of 1,100 to 1,500 clones in the sample, 65% to 80% were seen once. The specimen was FFPE atypical adenomatous hyperplasia tissue from the lung. Subset of the sample: atypical adenomatous hyperplasia (AAH), lung preneoplasia. These receptors all come from a person aged 70 to 80 with lung adenocarcinoma.

The chain links TRBV11-3 to TRBJ2-3, with D maybe TRBD2 (6 bases). CDR1 is SGHNT and CDR2 is YENEEA in the germline V gene. With 5 bases removed from V and 1 base from J, the gap between germline ends came to 16 bases. The CDR3 is made up of 16 amino acids. CDR3 DNA sequence: TGTGCCAGCAGCCCGGAGGGAGCGCGGGGCACAGATACGCAGTATTTT. This translates into CASSPEGARGTDTQYF.

This clone came up once. The chain recombines TRBV28 with TRBJ2-1, with D perhaps matching TRBD2 (8 bases). There are 14 residues in the CDR3. V was clipped by 6 bases and J by 8 bases, with 17 bases between them. Germline-derived CDR1 and CDR2 are MDHEN and SYDVKM. The CDR3 DNA sequence: TGTGCCAGCAGGGGCGGGGGGACAGTTCATGAGCAGTTCTTC. Amino acids: CASRGGGTVHEQFF.